This T cell receptor beta chain was found in a study of regulatory T cells in long-lasting Graves disease. Investigators prepared the TCR beta libraries by applying iRepertoire HTBI primers and Arm-PCR of CDR3 regions. A single record per CDR3 protein comes from TCRdb applying MiXCR to the multiplex PCR reads. The sample has around 430,000 distinct CDR3 sequences, about 22% seen once. This CDR3 region has 14 residues. From germline, CDR1 is LNHDA and CDR2 SQIVND (reference sequence). The V end lost 6 bases, the J end lost 0 bases, and 9 bases lay between the germline ends. This clonotype was counted only a few times. Sample time point: persistent/refractory GD, antithyroid drugs over 5 years with positive TRAb. PBMC RNA served as the TCR library source.

Material: peripheral blood mononuclear cells (PBMCs), obtained when the disease was refractory, from a patient treated with antithyroid drugs. The receptor's source is a female donor with Graves disease. This chain joins TRBV19 and TRBJ1-3, with D hard to call. CDR3 in DNA: TGTGCCAGTAGATTGACGAGCTCTGGAAACACCATATATTTT. Translating it yields CASRLTSSGNTIYF.